The sequence of this TCR beta chain was determined in a study of T cells after yellow fever vaccination. The wider study: SMART-Seq v4 Ultra Low Input handled preparation of low-cell-number fractions. Findings of the study overall: A faster peak, day 5 versus 15, was reached by the weaker secondary response. Boosting was followed by the reappearance of most primary-vaccination clones (around 96% CD4, 85% to 90% CD8).

The CDR3 is 15 residues long. The junction had 1 base not matched to a gene; V was cut back by 3 bases and J by 1 base. Germline CDR1 reads MNHNY; CDR2 reads SVGAGI (reference sequence). This clonotype came up a few times. Its antigen is not identified. Making TCR cDNA involved 5'RACE template switching, which added UMIs and a universal primer site. TCRdb reanalysed the 5' RACE reads using MiXCR and keeps one entry per CDR3 protein. The sample contains a few hundred thousand distinct CDR3 sequences, about 3.5% of which appear only once. V and J are TRBV6-6 and TRBJ2-2; TRBD1 matches at 8 bases. This sequence was found in a man aged 18 to 29 who received the YFV17D yellow fever vaccine. The sequencing here drew on PBMCs, taken on the day of the yellow fever booster vaccination. CDR3 DNA: TGTGCCAGCAGTTATGGACAGGGGAACACCGGGGAGCTGTTTTTT. Translation gives CASSYGQGNTGELFF.